These 23 T cell receptor beta chains share one sample of origin, sequenced in a study of blood T cell repertoires in COVID-19. Assay: immunoSEQ multiplex PCR; the TCRdb copy retains only in-frame clones and omits some. Counted here are hundreds of thousands of clones, 80% to 90% occurring once; the ten biggest clones make up approximately 9%. Sequencing used peripheral blood. The receptors originated from a woman between 45 and 65 years old who had recovered from COVID-19.

V and J are TRBV6-5 and TRBJ2-3; no clear D. Trimming cost V 4 bases and J 5 bases, with 13 bases left between them. The CDR3 sequence is 14 residues long. CDR1 MNHEY and CDR2 SVGAGI come from the germline V gene. CDR3 in amino acids: CASSSWQAQDTQYF. As DNA, the CDR3 is TGTGCCAGCAGTTCGTGGCAGGCCCAAGATACGCAGTATTTT.

This clone was observed a few times. The V and J genes are TRBV27 and TRBJ2-5; the match to TRBD1 covers 10 bases. The germline V gene encodes CDR1 MNHEY and CDR2 SMNVEV (reference sequence). CDR3 length: 15 residues. Losses at the gene ends were 5 bases for V and 3 bases for J; bases not matched to a gene: 6. The CDR3 sequence: CASSATGTGEETQYF. The CDR3 bases are TGTGCCAGCAGTGCCACCGGGACAGGGGAAGAGACCCAGTACTTC.

The chain carries TRBV7-3 and TRBJ1-4; the D gene is possibly TRBD1 (5 bases). This CDR3 has 17 residues. Germline values: CDR1 SGHTA, CDR2 FQGTGA. V lost 3 bases and J lost 4, with 18 bases in between. The CDR3 DNA is TGTGCCAGCAGCTTGGGGGGGACTCGGATCGTTAATGAAAAACTGTTTTTT. It is translated as CASSLGGTRIVNEKLFF.

V usage is TRBV3-1 (or the pseudogene TRBV3-2) and J usage is TRBJ2-5; D uncertain. CDR3 length: 15 amino acids. V shed 2 bases and J shed 5 bases, with 15 bases lying between them. Germline CDR1 and CDR2: LGHDT and YNNKEL (reference sequence). The CDR3 region has the DNA TGTGCCAGCAGCCAACAGGTGGCCCTAAGGGAGACCCAGTACTTC. Translating it yields CASSQQVALRETQYF.

The rearrangement links TRBV3-1 (or the pseudogene TRBV3-2) to TRBJ1-1; 9 nucleotides line up with TRBD1. The V gene's germline CDR1 is LGHDT and CDR2 YNNKEL (reference sequence). Trimming took 0 bases from V and 4 from J; bases not matched to a gene: 0. CDR3 size: 14 residues. The CDR3: CASSQEGQGTEAFF. The CDR3 bases are TGTGCCAGCAGCCAAGAGGGACAGGGCACTGAAGCTTTCTTT.

This chain connects TRBV5-6 to TRBJ1-1; D remains ambiguous. Germline V gene data show CDR1 as SGHDT and CDR2 as YYEEEE. The CDR3 totals 11 residues. V was trimmed by 2 bases and J by 5 bases, leaving 4 bases between them. The CDR3 DNA reads TGTGCCAGCAGCTTTAGAACTGAAGCTTTCTTT. Translated: CASSFRTEAFF.

The rearrangement uses TRBV6-1 and TRBJ2-2, with D perhaps matching TRBD1 (6 bases). CDR3 length equals 16 residues. V gave up 6 bases and J gave up 5 bases, with 19 bases separating them. Germline assignment: CDR1 MNHNS and CDR2 SASEGT. The DNA of the CDR3 is TGTGCCAGCAGAGAATACGACACAGGGCTGACCGGGGAGCTGTTTTTT. This gives the protein CASREYDTGLTGELFF.

CDR3 amino acids: CASSPWTSGSNEQFF. In nucleotides, the CDR3 is TGTGCCAGCAGCCCGTGGACTAGCGGGTCCAATGAGCAGTTCTTC. The chain has TRBV7-3 and TRBJ2-1; TRBD2 matches at 11 bases. J gave up 6 bases and V 5 bases, and 6 bases lay outside the gene matches. The CDR3 runs to 15 residues. Germline V gene sequence: CDR1 SGHTA, CDR2 FQGTGA. The entire variable domain, with the rest obtained from reference TRBV7-3 and TRBJ2-1, is as follows: GAGVSQTPSNKVTEKGKYVELRCDPISGHTALYWYRQSLGQGPEFLIYFQGTGAADDSGLPNDRFFAVRPEGSVSTLKIQRTERGDSAVYLCASSPWTSGSNEQFFGPGTRLTVL.

The rearrangement uses TRBV10-1 and TRBJ2-3, with a tentative D call TRBD2 (6 bases). V lost 0 bases, J lost 4 bases, and 14 bases lay in between. Germline-derived CDR1 and CDR2 are WNHNN and SYGVQD (reference sequence). The CDR3 length is 16 residues. The chain's CDR3 is CASSESRQGGADTQYF. The CDR3 coding sequence is TGCGCCAGCAGTGAGTCGCGGCAGGGAGGTGCAGATACGCAGTATTTT.

This chain joins TRBV12-3 or TRBV12-4 and TRBJ2-1; 9 nucleotides align to TRBD2. This CDR3 spans 13 amino acids. V lost 10 bases, J lost 8 bases, and 9 bases stayed unmatched. CDR3 DNA: TGTGCCATACTCATAGCTAGCGGGGATGAGCAGTTCTTC. Protein sequence: CAILIASGDEQFF.

The V call is TRBV27, the J call TRBJ1-5, with a possible D match to TRBD1 (5 bases). The germline V and J ends were trimmed by 6 bases and 4 bases, with 13 bases remaining between them. In germline, CDR1 is MNHEY, CDR2 SMNVEV (reference sequence). This CDR3 contains 14 residues. The chain's CDR3 is CASSDDSRNQPQHF. The DNA of the CDR3 is TGTGCCAGCAGCGACGACAGTAGAAATCAGCCCCAGCATTTT.

The chain recombines TRBV3-1 (or the pseudogene TRBV3-2) with TRBJ2-7; 9 positions agree with TRBD1. In germline, CDR1 is LGHDT, CDR2 YNNKEL (reference sequence). V was pared by 1 base and J by 5 bases, with 3 bases of the junction left unmatched. There are 14 residues in the CDR3. This chain's CDR3 is CASSQAGTGNEQYF. Written as DNA, the CDR3 is TGTGCCAGCAGCCAAGCAGGGACAGGGAACGAGCAGTACTTC.

V gene TRBV9 combines with J gene TRBJ2-6; no clear D gene. The germline V gene has CDR1 SGDLS and CDR2 YYNGEE. Deletions cut 0 bases from V and 1 base from J, with 5 bases between. The CDR3 runs 15 residues. The chain's CDR3 is CASSVAVSGANVLTF. The CDR3 DNA sequence: TGTGCCAGCAGCGTAGCCGTGTCTGGGGCCAACGTCCTGACTTTC.

The chain combines TRBV4-2 with TRBJ2-5; 9 positions match TRBD1. Germline V CDR1 and CDR2: LGHNA, YNFKEQ. The CDR3 runs 16 residues. The V and J ends lost 3 bases and 2 bases, in that order; junction bases with no gene match: 7. In DNA, the CDR3 is TGTGCCAGCAGCCACCCACCGGGACAGGGACAAGAGACCCAGTACTTC. The encoded protein is CASSHPPGQGQETQYF.

J is TRBJ1-4 and V is TRBV6-5; 10 nucleotides align to TRBD1. Germline CDR1 reads MNHEY; CDR2 reads SVGAGI. This CDR3 spans 14 amino acids. J gave up 7 bases and V 6 bases, and 5 bases lay outside the gene matches. The CDR3 DNA reads as TGTGCCAGCAGCAGACAGGGGGCTAGTGAAAAACTGTTTTTT. Its translation: CASSRQGASEKLFF.

The J gene is TRBJ1-6, the V gene TRBV6-2 or TRBV6-3, with D possibly being TRBD1 (6 bases). The CDR3 runs to 14 residues. Germline V gene lookup returns CDR1 MNHEY and CDR2 SVGEGT. Deletions cut 3 bases from V and 5 bases from J, with 8 bases between. The CDR3 region is CASSYGQNNSPLHF. DNA for the CDR3: TGTGCCAGCAGTTATGGACAGAATAATTCACCCCTCCACTTT.

The gene calls are TRBV5-1 and TRBJ2-3; 10 bases map to TRBD2. The CDR3 is 17 residues long. The ends lost 0 bases at V and 6 bases at J; junction bases unmatched: 10. CDR1 is SGHRS, CDR2 YFSETQ, per germline. CDR3 in DNA: TGCGCCAGCAGCTTGGAGGGACTAGCGAATTTTGCGGATACGCAGTATTTT. This sequence encodes CASSLEGLANFADTQYF.

The CDR3 protein is CATTSRRGREQYF. The CDR3 DNA reads TGTGCCACCACCTCGAGAAGGGGGAGAGAGCAGTACTTC. The rearrangement uses TRBV15 and TRBJ2-7; a weak D match, TRBD1 (6 bases). Germline CDR1 and CDR2: LNHNV and YYDKDF (reference sequence). Trimming took off 7 bases at V and 7 bases at J, with 17 bases between the two ends. The CDR3 contains 13 residues.

This clone was counted only a few times. This chain links TRBV6-4 with TRBJ1-4, with 9 bases aligning to TRBD1. Germline CDR1 reads MRHNA; CDR2 reads SNTAGT. The CDR3 has 18 amino acids. The trim removed 5 bases at V and 2 bases at J, leaving 12 bases unmatched. CDR3 residues: CASSLLGTGSITNEKLFF. CDR3 bases: TGTGCCAGCAGTCTACTCGGGACAGGGAGTATTACTAATGAAAAACTGTTTTTT.

The chain recombines TRBV9 with TRBJ2-1; 15 bases are shared with TRBD2. The trim removed 4 bases at V and 9 bases at J, leaving 8 bases unmatched. The CDR3 runs to 16 residues. Germline loops: CDR1 SGDLS, CDR2 YYNGEE. The CDR3 sequence: CASSPGLAGGEAEQFF. CDR3 coding DNA: TGTGCCAGCAGCCCAGGACTAGCGGGAGGGGAGGCTGAGCAGTTCTTC.

A single count supports this clone. This chain connects TRBV6-1 to TRBJ1-2, with 9 bases fitting TRBD1. Losses at the gene ends were 1 base for V and 7 bases for J; bases not matched to a gene: 1. The V gene's germline CDR1 is MNHNS and CDR2 SASEGT. The CDR3 is 13 amino acids. The CDR3 nucleotides read TGTGCCAGCAGTGAAGAGACAGGGGGTGGCTACACCTTC. It encodes CASSEETGGGYTF.

The chain recombines TRBV5-4 with TRBJ2-7, with D possibly being TRBD2 (5 bases). The CDR3 extends over 16 amino acids. Germline-derived CDR1 and CDR2 are SGHNT and YYREEE (reference sequence). With 0 bases removed from V and 5 bases from J, the gap between germline ends came to 18 bases. The CDR3 sequence: CASSLEVRTQKDEQYF. The CDR3 nucleotides read TGTGCCAGCAGCTTGGAGGTGCGGACTCAAAAGGACGAGCAGTACTTC.

The rearrangement joins TRBV19 to TRBJ1-4; D remains unclear. V was shortened by 6 bases and J by 0 bases, with 8 bases between the two germline ends. The CDR3 runs to 14 residues. Germline CDR1 is LNHDA and CDR2 is SQIVND (reference sequence). Here the CDR3 DNA reads TGTGCCAGTAGATTTCCTGCAACTAATGAAAAACTGTTTTTT. Translation gives CASRFPATNEKLFF.